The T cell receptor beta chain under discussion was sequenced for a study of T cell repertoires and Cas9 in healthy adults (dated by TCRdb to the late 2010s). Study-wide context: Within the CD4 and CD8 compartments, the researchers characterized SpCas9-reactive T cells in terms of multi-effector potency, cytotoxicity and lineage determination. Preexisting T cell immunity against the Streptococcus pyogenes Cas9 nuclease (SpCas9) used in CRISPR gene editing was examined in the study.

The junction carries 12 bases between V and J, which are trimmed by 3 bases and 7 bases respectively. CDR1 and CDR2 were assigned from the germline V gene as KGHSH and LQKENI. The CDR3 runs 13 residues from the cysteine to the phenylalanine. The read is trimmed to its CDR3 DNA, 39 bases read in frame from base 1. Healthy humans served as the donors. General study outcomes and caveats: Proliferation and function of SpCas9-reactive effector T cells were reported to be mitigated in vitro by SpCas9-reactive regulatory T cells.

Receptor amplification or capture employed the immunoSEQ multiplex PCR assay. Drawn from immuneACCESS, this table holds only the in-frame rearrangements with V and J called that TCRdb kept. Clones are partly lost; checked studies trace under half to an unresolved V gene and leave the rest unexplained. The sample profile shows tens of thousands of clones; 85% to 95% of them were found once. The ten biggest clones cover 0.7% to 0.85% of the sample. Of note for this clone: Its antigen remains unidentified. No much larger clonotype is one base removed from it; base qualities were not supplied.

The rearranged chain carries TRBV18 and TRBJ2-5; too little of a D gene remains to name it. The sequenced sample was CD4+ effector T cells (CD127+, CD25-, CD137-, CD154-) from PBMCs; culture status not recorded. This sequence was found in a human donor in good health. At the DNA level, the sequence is TGTGCCAGCTCACCGGGCGGACCAGGGACCCAGTACTTC. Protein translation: CASSPGGPGTQYF.